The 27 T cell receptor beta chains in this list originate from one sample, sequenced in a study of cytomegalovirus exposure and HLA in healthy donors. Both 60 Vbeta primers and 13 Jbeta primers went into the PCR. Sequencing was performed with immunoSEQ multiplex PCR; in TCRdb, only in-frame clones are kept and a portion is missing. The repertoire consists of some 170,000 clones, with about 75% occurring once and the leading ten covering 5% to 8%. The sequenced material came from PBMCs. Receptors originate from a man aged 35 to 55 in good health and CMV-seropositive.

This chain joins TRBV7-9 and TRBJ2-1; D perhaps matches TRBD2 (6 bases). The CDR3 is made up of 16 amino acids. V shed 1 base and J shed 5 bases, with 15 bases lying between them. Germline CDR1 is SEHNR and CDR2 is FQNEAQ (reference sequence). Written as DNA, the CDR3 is TGTGCCAGCAGCTTAGAGCTTAGCGGCTTAAACAATGAGCAGTTCTTC. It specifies CASSLELSGLNNEQFF.

Here the CDR3 reads CASTQLAGVGEQYF. DNA for the CDR3: TGCGCCAGCACCCAACTAGCGGGAGTGGGCGAGCAGTACTTC. V gene TRBV5-1 combines with J gene TRBJ2-5; 11 nucleotides match TRBD2. The J call is uncertain, as TRBJ2-7 better fits the DNA end. Germline V gives CDR1 SGHRS, CDR2 YFSETQ. The CDR3 contains 14 residues.

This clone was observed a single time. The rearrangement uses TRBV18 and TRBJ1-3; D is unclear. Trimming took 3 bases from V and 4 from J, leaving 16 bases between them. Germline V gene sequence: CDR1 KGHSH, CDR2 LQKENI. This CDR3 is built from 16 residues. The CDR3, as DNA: TGTGCCAGCTCACCTCTGACTCTAGTATTCGGAAACACCATATATTTT. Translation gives CASSPLTLVFGNTIYF.

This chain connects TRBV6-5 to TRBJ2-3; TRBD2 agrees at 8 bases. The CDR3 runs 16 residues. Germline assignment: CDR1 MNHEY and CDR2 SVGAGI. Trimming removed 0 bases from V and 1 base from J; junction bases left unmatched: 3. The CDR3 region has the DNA TGTGCCAGCAGTTACTCGGCGGGAGGAGGCACAGATACGCAGTATTTT. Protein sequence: CASSYSAGGGTDTQYF.

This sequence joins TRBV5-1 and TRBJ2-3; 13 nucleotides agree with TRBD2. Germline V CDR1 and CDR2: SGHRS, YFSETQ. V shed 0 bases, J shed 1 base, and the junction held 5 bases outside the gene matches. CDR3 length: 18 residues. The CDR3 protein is CASSLGLGLAGGTDTQYF. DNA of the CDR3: TGCGCCAGCAGCTTGGGCCTAGGACTAGCGGGAGGCACAGATACGCAGTATTTT.

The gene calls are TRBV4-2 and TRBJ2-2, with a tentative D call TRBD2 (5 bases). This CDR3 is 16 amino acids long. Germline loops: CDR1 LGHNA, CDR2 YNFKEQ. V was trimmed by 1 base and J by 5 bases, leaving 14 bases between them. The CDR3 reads CASSQVGDSRTGELFF. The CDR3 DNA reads TGTGCCAGCAGCCAAGTGGGAGATTCTCGGACCGGGGAGCTGTTTTTT.

The CDR3 loop is CASSLSRRDRETQYF. In nucleotides, the CDR3 is TGTGCCAGCAGTCTTTCCCGGCGGGATCGAGAGACCCAGTACTTC. The chain couples TRBV28 to TRBJ2-5; a weak D match, TRBD2 (6 bases). V was cut by 5 bases and J by 4 bases, with 17 bases left in between. CDR3 length equals 15 residues. The germline V gene has CDR1 MDHEN and CDR2 SYDVKM.

The CDR3 coding sequence is TGCGCCAGCAGCTTACAGGGGGCGGCTTTTACCTACGAGCAGTACTTC. This translates into CASSLQGAAFTYEQYF. The chain employs TRBV5-1 and TRBJ2-7; the match to TRBD1 covers 9 bases. Germline trimming cut 2 bases from V and 2 bases from J; bases unmatched to any gene: 8. Germline V gene sequence: CDR1 SGHRS, CDR2 YFSETQ. This CDR3 comprises 16 residues.

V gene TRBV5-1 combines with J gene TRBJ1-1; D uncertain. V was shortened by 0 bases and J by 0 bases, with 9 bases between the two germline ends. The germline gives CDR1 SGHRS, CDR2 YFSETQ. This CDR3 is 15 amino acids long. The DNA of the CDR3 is TGCGCCAGCAGCTTGGTTCCAGGAATGAACACTGAAGCTTTCTTT. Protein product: CASSLVPGMNTEAFF.

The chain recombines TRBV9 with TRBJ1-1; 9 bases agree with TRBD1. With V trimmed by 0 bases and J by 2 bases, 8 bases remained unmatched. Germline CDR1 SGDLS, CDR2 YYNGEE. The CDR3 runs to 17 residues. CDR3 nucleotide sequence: TGTGCCAGCAGCGTAGGGGGGTACAGGGGGCTTAACACTGAAGCTTTCTTT. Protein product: CASSVGGYRGLNTEAFF. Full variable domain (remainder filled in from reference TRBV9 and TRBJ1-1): DSGVTQTPKHLITATGQRVTLRCSPRSGDLSVYWYQQSLDQGLQFLIQYYNGEERAKGNILERFSAQQFPDLHSELNLSSLELGDSALYFCASSVGGYRGLNTEAFFGQGTRLTVV.

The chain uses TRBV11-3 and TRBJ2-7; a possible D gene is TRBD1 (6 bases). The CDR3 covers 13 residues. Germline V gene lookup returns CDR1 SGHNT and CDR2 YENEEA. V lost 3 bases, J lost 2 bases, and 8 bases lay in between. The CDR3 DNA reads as TGTGCCAGCAGCTTCGGACAGCCCTACGAGCAGTACTTC. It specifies CASSFGQPYEQYF.

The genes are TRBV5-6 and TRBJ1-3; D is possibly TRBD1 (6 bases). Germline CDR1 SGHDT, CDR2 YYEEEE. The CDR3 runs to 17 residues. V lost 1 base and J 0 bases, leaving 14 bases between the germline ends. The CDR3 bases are TGTGCCAGCAGCTTGTTGGGGGGGCCTAGCTCTGGAAACACCATATATTTT. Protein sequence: CASSLLGGPSSGNTIYF.

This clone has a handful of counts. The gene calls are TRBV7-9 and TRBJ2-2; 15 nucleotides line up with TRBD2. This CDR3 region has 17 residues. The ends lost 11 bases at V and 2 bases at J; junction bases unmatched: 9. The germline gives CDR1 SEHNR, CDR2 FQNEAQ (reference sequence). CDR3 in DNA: TGTGCCTCGCGCCCGGGACTAGCGGGAGGAAACACCGGGGAGCTGTTTTTT. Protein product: CASRPGLAGGNTGELFF.

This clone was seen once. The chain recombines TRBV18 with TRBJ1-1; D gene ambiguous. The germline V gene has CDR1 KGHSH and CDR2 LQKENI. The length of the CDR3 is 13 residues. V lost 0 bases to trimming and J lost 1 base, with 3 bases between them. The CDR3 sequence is CASSPPANTEAFF. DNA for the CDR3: TGTGCCAGCTCACCACCAGCGAACACTGAAGCTTTCTTT.

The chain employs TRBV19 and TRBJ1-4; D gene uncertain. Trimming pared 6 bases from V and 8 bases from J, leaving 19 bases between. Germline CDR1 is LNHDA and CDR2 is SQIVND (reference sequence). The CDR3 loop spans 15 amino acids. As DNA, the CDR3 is TGTGCCAGTAGATCTGCCCCTGACATCGTAGAAAAACTGTTTTTT. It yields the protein CASRSAPDIVEKLFF.

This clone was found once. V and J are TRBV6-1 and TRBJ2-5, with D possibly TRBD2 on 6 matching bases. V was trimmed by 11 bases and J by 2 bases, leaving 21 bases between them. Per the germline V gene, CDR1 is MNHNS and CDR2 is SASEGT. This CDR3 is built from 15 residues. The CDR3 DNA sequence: TGTGCCGGACGGAGGGCTCAGGGTACACAAGAGACCCAGTACTTC. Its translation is CAGRRAQGTQETQYF.

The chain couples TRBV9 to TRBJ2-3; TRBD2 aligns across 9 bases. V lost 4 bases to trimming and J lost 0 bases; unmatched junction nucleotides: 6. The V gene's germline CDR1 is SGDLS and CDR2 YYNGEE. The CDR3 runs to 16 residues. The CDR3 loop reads CASSPRLADSTDTQYF. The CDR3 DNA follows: TGTGCCAGCAGCCCCCGACTAGCGGATAGCACAGATACGCAGTATTTT. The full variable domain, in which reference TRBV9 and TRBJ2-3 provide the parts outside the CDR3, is DSGVTQTPKHLITATGQRVTLRCSPRSGDLSVYWYQQSLDQGLQFLIQYYNGEERAKGNILERFSAQQFPDLHSELNLSSLELGDSALYFCASSPRLADSTDTQYFGPGTRLTVL.

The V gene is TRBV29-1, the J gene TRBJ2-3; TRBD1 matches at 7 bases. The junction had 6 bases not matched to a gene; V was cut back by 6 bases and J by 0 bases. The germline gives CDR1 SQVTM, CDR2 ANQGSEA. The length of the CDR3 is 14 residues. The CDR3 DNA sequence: TGCAGCGTCAGCGGACAGGAAAGCACAGATACGCAGTATTTT. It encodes CSVSGQESTDTQYF.

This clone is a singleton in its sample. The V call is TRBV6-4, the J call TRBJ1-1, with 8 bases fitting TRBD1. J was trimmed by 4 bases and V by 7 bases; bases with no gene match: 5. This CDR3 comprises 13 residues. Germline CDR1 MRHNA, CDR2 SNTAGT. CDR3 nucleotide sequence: TGTGCCAGCACCATCACAGGGGGCACTGAAGCTTTCTTT. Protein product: CASTITGGTEAFF.

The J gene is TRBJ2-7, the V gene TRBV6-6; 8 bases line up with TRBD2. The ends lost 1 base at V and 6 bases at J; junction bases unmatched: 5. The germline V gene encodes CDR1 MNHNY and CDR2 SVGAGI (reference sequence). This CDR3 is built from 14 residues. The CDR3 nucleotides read TGTGCCAGCAGTTACTACGCGGGGGGCCGCGAGCAGTACTTC. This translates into CASSYYAGGREQYF.

Written as DNA, the CDR3 is TGTGCCAGCAGTGCCCCTAGCGGCACAGATACGCAGTATTTT. Translated, it gives CASSAPSGTDTQYF. The rearrangement uses TRBV2 and TRBJ2-3; D possibly corresponds to TRBD2 (6 bases). CDR3 length: 14 amino acids. The V gene's germline CDR1 is SNHLY and CDR2 FYNNEI. The V gene lost 4 bases and the J gene lost 1 base, with 9 bases spanning the gap. Full variable domain (outside the CDR3, taken from reference TRBV2 and TRBJ2-3): EPEVTQTPSHQVTQMGQEVILRCVPISNHLYFYWYRQILGQKVEFLVSFYNNEISEKSEIFDDQFSVERPDGSNFTLKIRSTKLEDSAMYFCASSAPSGTDTQYFGPGTRLTVL.

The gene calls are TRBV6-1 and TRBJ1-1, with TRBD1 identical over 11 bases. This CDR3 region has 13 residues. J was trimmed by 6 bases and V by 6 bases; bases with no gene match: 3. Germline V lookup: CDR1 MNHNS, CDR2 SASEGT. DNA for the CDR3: TGTGCCAGCAGCGGACAGGGGGCCCCTGAAGCTTTCTTT. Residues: CASSGQGAPEAFF.

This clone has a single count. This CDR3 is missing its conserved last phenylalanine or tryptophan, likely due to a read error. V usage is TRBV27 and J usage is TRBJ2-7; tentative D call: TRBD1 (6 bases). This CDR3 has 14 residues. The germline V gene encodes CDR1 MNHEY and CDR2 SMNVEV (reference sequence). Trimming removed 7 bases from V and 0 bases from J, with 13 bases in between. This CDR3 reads CASNPTGSSYEQYS. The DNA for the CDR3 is TGTGCCAGCAACCCGACAGGAAGCTCCTACGAGCAGTACTCC.

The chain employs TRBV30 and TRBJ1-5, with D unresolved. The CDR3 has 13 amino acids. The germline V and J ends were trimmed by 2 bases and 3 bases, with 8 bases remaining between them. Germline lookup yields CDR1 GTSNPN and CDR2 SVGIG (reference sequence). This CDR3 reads CAWSTEINQPQHF. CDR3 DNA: TGTGCCTGGAGTACGGAGATCAATCAGCCCCAGCATTTT. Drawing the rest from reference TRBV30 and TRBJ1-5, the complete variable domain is SQTIHQWPATLVQPVGSPLSLECTVEGTSNPNLYWYRQAAGRGLQLLFYSVGIGQISSEVPQNLSASRPQDRQFILSSKKLLLSDSGFYLCAWSTEINQPQHFGDGTRLSIL.

In DNA, the CDR3 is TGTGCCAGCAGCCAAATCGGACAGAACTATGGCTACACCTTC. Its translation: CASSQIGQNYGYTF. The chain has TRBV14 and TRBJ1-2, with D perhaps TRBD1 (6 bases). V was shortened by 2 bases and J by 2 bases, with 9 bases between the two germline ends. The CDR3 sequence is 14 residues long. The V gene's germline CDR1 is SGHDN and CDR2 FVKESK.

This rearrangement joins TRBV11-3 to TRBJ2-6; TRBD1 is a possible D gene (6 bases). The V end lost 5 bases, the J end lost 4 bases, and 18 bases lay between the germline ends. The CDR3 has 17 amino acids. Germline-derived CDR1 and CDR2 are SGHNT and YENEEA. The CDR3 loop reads CASSLLQGYAGANVLTF. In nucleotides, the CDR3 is TGTGCCAGCAGCCTGCTACAGGGTTACGCCGGGGCCAACGTCCTGACTTTC.

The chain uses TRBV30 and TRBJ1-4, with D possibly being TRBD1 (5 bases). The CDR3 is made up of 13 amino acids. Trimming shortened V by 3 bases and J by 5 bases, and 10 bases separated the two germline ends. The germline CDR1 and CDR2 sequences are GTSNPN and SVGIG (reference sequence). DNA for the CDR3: TGTGCCTGGAGGTCGGAGGGGAATGAAAAACTGTTTTTT. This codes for CAWRSEGNEKLFF.